These 27 T cell receptor beta chains originate from one sample sequenced in a study of T cell responses to AZD1222 COVID-19 vaccine (dated by TCRdb to about 2021). Library construction relied on the immunoSEQ multiplex PCR assay. This immuneACCESS table, as held by TCRdb, lists in-frame sequences with V and J called but not all clones. Of the missing ones, under half trace to an unresolved V gene in checked studies; the others have no known cause. A total of about 200,000 clones appear in this sample, approximately 94% of them only once. The ten top clones hold approximately 1% of the sample. Reading the label with the study, this specimen's time point is: baseline before first vaccination. The meaning of the sample's treatment or condition label: meningococcal conjugate vaccine given as trial control. The specimen was peripheral blood, collected on day 0 of MenACWY control vaccination. The source is an adult in good health.

The V gene is TRBV6-5, the J gene TRBJ2-7; TRBD1 matches at 10 bases. The length of the CDR3 is 14 residues. CDR1 and CDR2 (germline): MNHEY, SVGAGI. J was trimmed by 2 bases and V by 6 bases; bases with no gene match: 4. Here the CDR3 reads CASRWDRGTYEQYF. CDR3 sequence (DNA): TGTGCCAGCAGATGGGACAGGGGTACCTACGAGCAGTACTTC.

The CDR3 nucleotides read TGTGCCAGCAGTCGGGAGTGGGGCTACGAGCAGTACTTC. Translated: CASSREWGYEQYF. The gene calls are TRBV12-3 or TRBV12-4 and TRBJ2-7, with D perhaps matching TRBD2 (6 bases). The V end was cut by 5 bases, the J end by 3 bases, with 11 bases between. CDR3 size: 13 residues.

V is TRBV15 and J is TRBJ1-2; D remains unclear. The CDR3 loop spans 15 amino acids. The ends were cut back, 0 bases at V and 2 bases at J, with 10 bases in the middle. The germline V gene encodes CDR1 LNHNV and CDR2 YYDKDF (reference sequence). The CDR3 coding sequence is TGTGCCACCAGCAGAGATCTAACGAGCAACTATGGCTACACCTTC. Translating it yields CATSRDLTSNYGYTF. The entire variable domain, with the rest obtained from reference TRBV15 and TRBJ1-2, is as follows: DAMVIQNPRYQVTQFGKPVTLSCSQTLNHNVMYWYQQKSSQAPKLLFHYYDKDFNNEADTPDNFQSRRPNTSFCFLDIRSPGLGDTAMYLCATSRDLTSNYGYTFGSGTRLTVV.

This sequence joins TRBV5-5 and TRBJ1-1; D remains unclear. The length of the CDR3 is 13 residues. In germline, CDR1 is SGHKS, CDR2 YYEKEE (reference sequence). V was cut by 4 bases and J by 4 bases, with 11 bases left in between. In nucleotides, the CDR3 is TGTGCCAGCAGCCGCGAATGGGGCACTGAAGCTTTCTTT. This translates into CASSREWGTEAFF.

The chain has TRBV5-6 and TRBJ1-6; 9 nucleotides agree with TRBD1. J gave up 3 bases and V 3 bases, and 4 bases lay outside the gene matches. Germline V gives CDR1 SGHDT, CDR2 YYEEEE. The CDR3 has 16 amino acids. The DNA of the CDR3 is TGTGCCAGCAGCTCCCGGGACAGGGTCTATAATTCACCCCTCCACTTT. Protein sequence: CASSSRDRVYNSPLHF.

The CDR3 is CASSLEGGGILHF. For the CDR3, the DNA is TGTGCCAGCAGCTTGGAAGGCGGCGGGATCCTCCACTTT. This rearrangement joins TRBV5-4 to TRBJ1-6; D call uncertain. V was cut by 0 bases and J by 15 bases, with 13 bases left in between. Germline lookup yields CDR1 SGHNT and CDR2 YYREEE (reference sequence). This CDR3 spans 13 amino acids.

The rearrangement joins TRBV11-2 to TRBJ2-2; D gene unclear. The CDR3 runs to 12 residues. In germline, CDR1 is SGHAT, CDR2 FQNNGV. V lost 2 bases and J 7 bases, leaving 5 bases between the germline ends. Here the CDR3 reads CASSLSYGELFF. The CDR3, as DNA: TGTGCCAGCAGCTTAAGTTACGGGGAGCTGTTTTTT.

The rearrangement uses TRBV3-1 (or the pseudogene TRBV3-2) and TRBJ1-1; a possible D gene is TRBD1 (6 bases). With 4 bases removed from V and 1 base from J, the gap between germline ends came to 28 bases. The CDR3 consists of 20 residues. Germline values: CDR1 LGHDT, CDR2 YNNKEL (reference sequence). The CDR3 nucleotides are TGTGCCAGCAGCCCGTACCAAGGACTTACAGGGAGATCCCCGAACACTGAAGCTTTCTTT. Translated, it gives CASSPYQGLTGRSPNTEAFF.

The chain carries TRBV6-6 and TRBJ2-1; D uncertain. This CDR3 spans 14 amino acids. Trimming shortened V by 2 bases and J by 5 bases, and 10 bases separated the two germline ends. Germline-derived CDR1 and CDR2 are MNHNY and SVGAGI (reference sequence). CDR3 in DNA: TGTGCCAGCAGTTACACTACCCTCAACAATGAGCAGTTCTTC. Translating it yields CASSYTTLNNEQFF.

This chain joins TRBV24-1 and TRBJ2-2, with D unresolved. This CDR3 is 15 amino acids long. Per the germline V gene, CDR1 is KGHDR and CDR2 is SFDVKD. V shed 9 bases and J shed 1 base, with 14 bases lying between them. CDR3 residues: CATAAAGMNTGELFF. CDR3 sequence (DNA): TGTGCCACCGCGGCGGCAGGTATGAACACCGGGGAGCTGTTTTTT.

In this sample, this clone turned up once. The chain carries TRBV20-1 and TRBJ1-1, with a possible D match to TRBD1 (5 bases). The CDR3 is 11 residues long. V lost 4 bases and J lost 6, with 9 bases in between. The germline V gene encodes CDR1 DFQATT and CDR2 SNEGSKA (reference sequence). CDR3 loop: CSAILGAEAFF. Written as DNA, the CDR3 is TGCAGTGCTATCCTGGGGGCTGAAGCTTTCTTT.

For this clone: At one boundary the junction diverges from the germline segment, which might be a read error. The gene calls are TRBV7-2 and TRBJ2-1; 8 nucleotides line up with TRBD2. The CDR3 is 11 amino acids. Germline V lookup: CDR1 SGHTA, CDR2 FQGNSA. DNA of the CDR3: TGTGCCAGCAGCCTAGCGGGCGCCAGGGTCTTC. Protein product: CASSLAGARVF.

V usage is TRBV6-5 and J usage is TRBJ1-2; 9 positions match TRBD1. J was trimmed by 6 bases and V by 6 bases; bases with no gene match: 11. The CDR3 covers 15 residues. Per germline, CDR1 MNHEY and CDR2 SVGAGI. Here the CDR3 reads CASRSSGQGTNGYTF. CDR3 bases: TGTGCCAGCAGAAGCTCCGGACAGGGGACTAATGGCTACACCTTC.

The chain links TRBV30 to TRBJ2-1; the match to TRBD2 covers 9 bases. Germline V lookup: CDR1 GTSNPN, CDR2 SVGIG (reference sequence). The CDR3 is made up of 13 amino acids. CDR3 sequence reads: CAQAGGNYNEQFF. The DNA for the CDR3 is TGTGCTCAAGCGGGGGGAAACTACAATGAGCAGTTCTTC. Together with reference TRBV30 and TRBJ2-1, the CDR3 gives the full variable domain: SQTIHQWPATLVQPVGSPLSLECTVEGTSNPNLYWYRQAAGRGLQLLFYSVGIGQISSEVPQNLSASRPQDRQFILSSKKLLLSDSGFYLCAQAGGNYNEQFFGPGTRLTVL.

The chain is built from TRBV4-1 and TRBJ1-1, with unresolved D. The germline V gene encodes CDR1 MGHRA and CDR2 YSYEKL. Trimming cost V 4 bases and J 6 bases, with 15 bases left between them. This CDR3 region has 14 residues. This CDR3 reads CASSPFGSTPEAFF. CDR3 coding DNA: TGCGCCAGCAGCCCGTTTGGATCAACCCCTGAAGCTTTCTTT.

The rearrangement links TRBV7-2 to TRBJ2-1; no clear D. Germline values: CDR1 SGHTA, CDR2 FQGNSA. The ends were cut back, 5 bases at V and 9 bases at J, with 14 bases in the middle. The CDR3 length is 13 residues. CDR3 sequence reads: CASSQPPLREQFF. The DNA for the CDR3 is TGTGCCAGCAGCCAACCCCCCCTACGTGAGCAGTTCTTC.

The V gene is TRBV6-2 or TRBV6-3, the J gene TRBJ1-6, with 9 bases identical to TRBD1. The V segment lost 5 bases and the J segment 9 bases; nucleotides outside the gene matches: 5. Germline V gives CDR1 MNHEY, CDR2 SVGEGT. The CDR3 loop spans 14 amino acids. The CDR3 spells CASSPGQGSSPLHF. CDR3 in DNA: TGTGCCAGCAGTCCAGGACAGGGGAGTTCACCCCTCCACTTT.

This chain connects TRBV28 to TRBJ1-1; perhaps TRBD1 as D (5 bases). Germline CDR1 and CDR2: MDHEN and SYDVKM. Trimming pared 4 bases from V and 1 base from J, leaving 7 bases between. The CDR3 covers 13 residues. DNA for the CDR3: TGTGCCAGCAGTTCCGACAGGAACACTGAAGCTTTCTTT. This gives the protein CASSSDRNTEAFF.

The V gene is TRBV5-5, the J gene TRBJ2-7, with D possibly TRBD1 on 5 matching bases. Germline CDR1 SGHKS, CDR2 YYEKEE (reference sequence). V gave up 1 base and J gave up 4 bases, with 12 bases separating them. CDR3 length equals 14 residues. The CDR3: CASSLRRAGYEQYF. In nucleotides, the CDR3 is TGTGCCAGCAGCTTGCGCAGGGCCGGGTACGAGCAGTACTTC.

V and J are TRBV15 and TRBJ2-2, with 9 bases lining up with TRBD1. With 2 bases clipped from V and 2 bases from J, the junction kept 3 bases outside the gene matches. The CDR3 runs to 16 residues. Germline V CDR1 and CDR2: LNHNV, YYDKDF (reference sequence). In DNA form, the CDR3 reads TGTGCCACCAGCAGACCGGGACAGGGTAACACCGGGGAGCTGTTTTTT. Translation: CATSRPGQGNTGELFF.

The CDR3 sequence: CAVQGTDNSPLHF. The CDR3 DNA sequence: TGTGCCGTCCAGGGGACCGACAATTCACCCCTCCACTTT. V and J are TRBV30 and TRBJ1-6, with D possibly matching TRBD1 (6 bases). The V end was cut by 8 bases, the J end by 7 bases, with 15 bases between. From germline, CDR1 is GTSNPN and CDR2 SVGIG (reference sequence). The length of the CDR3 is 13 residues.

The rearrangement joins TRBV11-2 to TRBJ2-7; TRBD1 matches at 8 bases. CDR3 length: 15 residues. CDR1 and CDR2 from the germline V gene are SGHAT and FQNNGV. V gave up 2 bases and J gave up 4 bases; unmatched junction bases: 7. Here the CDR3 DNA reads TGTGCCAGCAGCTTACGTGGGACAGGCCGGTACGAGCAGTACTTC. This sequence encodes CASSLRGTGRYEQYF.

The V gene is TRBV13, the J gene TRBJ2-1; 7 nucleotides agree with TRBD2. J gave up 10 bases and V 2 bases, and 5 bases lay outside the gene matches. The length of the CDR3 is 13 residues. Germline values: CDR1 PRHDT, CDR2 FYEKMQ (reference sequence). CDR3: CASSLRGGWEQFF. The DNA for the CDR3 is TGTGCCAGCAGCTTACGCGGGGGTTGGGAGCAGTTCTTC. Together with reference TRBV13 and TRBJ2-1, the CDR3 gives the full variable domain: AAGVIQSPRHLIKEKRETATLKCYPIPRHDTVYWYQQGPGQDPQFLISFYEKMQSDKGSIPDRFSAQQFSDYHSELNMSSLELGDSALYFCASSLRGGWEQFFGPGTRLTVL.

The chain carries TRBV2 and TRBJ1-4; D unresolved. Germline V lookup: CDR1 SNHLY, CDR2 FYNNEI. CDR3 length equals 14 residues. Trimming took 6 bases from V and 7 from J, leaving 15 bases between them. The CDR3: CASSLRAFFEKLFF. As DNA, the CDR3 is TGTGCCAGCAGCCTTAGAGCATTTTTTGAAAAACTGTTTTTT.

This clone was observed once. CDR3 coding DNA: TGTGCCAGCAGCTTGGCGGCTTCCAATGAGCAGTTCTTC. Translation gives CASSLAASNEQFF. V gene TRBV5-6 combines with J gene TRBJ2-1, with D unresolved. CDR3 length: 13 amino acids. CDR1 and CDR2 from the germline V gene are SGHDT and YYEEEE. V gave up 0 bases and J gave up 6 bases, with 7 bases separating them.

The chain recombines TRBV18 with TRBJ1-5; D remains unclear. Germline V CDR1 and CDR2: KGHSH, LQKENI. The CDR3 totals 13 residues. V was shortened by 4 bases and J by 11 bases, with 15 bases between the two germline ends. CDR3 in DNA: TGTGCCAGCTCACTCGGGATGCTGGCGACCCAGCATTTT. Translating it yields CASSLGMLATQHF.

V gene TRBV7-9 combines with J gene TRBJ2-5; D unresolved. This CDR3 contains 11 residues. Between the trimmed V and J ends, which lost 4 bases and 4 bases, there was a span of 4 bases. Germline-derived CDR1 and CDR2 are SEHNR and FQNEAQ (reference sequence). The CDR3 protein is CASSSGETQYF. In DNA form, the CDR3 reads TGTGCCAGCAGCTCGGGAGAGACCCAGTACTTC.